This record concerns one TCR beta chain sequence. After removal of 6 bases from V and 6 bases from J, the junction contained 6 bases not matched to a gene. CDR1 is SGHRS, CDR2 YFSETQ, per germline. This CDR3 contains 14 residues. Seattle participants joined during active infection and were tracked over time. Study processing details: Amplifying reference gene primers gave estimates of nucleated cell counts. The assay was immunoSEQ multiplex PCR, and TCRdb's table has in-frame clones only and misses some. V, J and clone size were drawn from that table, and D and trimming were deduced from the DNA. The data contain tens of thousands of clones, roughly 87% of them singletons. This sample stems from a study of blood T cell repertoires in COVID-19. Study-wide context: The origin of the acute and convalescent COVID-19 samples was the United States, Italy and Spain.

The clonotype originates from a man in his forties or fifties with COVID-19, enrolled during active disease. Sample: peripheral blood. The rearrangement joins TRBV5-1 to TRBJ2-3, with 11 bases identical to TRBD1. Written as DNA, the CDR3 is TGCGCCAGCAACTACCGGGACAGGGGGGATACGCAGTATTTT. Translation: CASNYRDRGDTQYF.